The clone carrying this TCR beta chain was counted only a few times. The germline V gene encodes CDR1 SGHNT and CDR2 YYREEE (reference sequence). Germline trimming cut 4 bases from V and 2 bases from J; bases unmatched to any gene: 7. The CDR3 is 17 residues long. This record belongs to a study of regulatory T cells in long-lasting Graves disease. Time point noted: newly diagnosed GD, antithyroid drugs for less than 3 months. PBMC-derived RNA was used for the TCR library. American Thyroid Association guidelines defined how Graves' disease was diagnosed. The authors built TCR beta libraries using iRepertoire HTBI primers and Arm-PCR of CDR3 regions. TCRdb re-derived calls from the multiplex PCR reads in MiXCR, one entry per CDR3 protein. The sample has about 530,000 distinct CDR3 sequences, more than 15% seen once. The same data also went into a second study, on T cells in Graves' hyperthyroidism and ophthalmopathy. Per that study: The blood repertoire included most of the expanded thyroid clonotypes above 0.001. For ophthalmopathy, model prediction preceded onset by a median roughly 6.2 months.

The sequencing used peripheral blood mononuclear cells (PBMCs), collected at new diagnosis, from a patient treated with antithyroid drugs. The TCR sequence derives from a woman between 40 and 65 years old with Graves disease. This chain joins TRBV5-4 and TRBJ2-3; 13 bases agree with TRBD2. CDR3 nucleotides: TGTGCCAGCAGCACTGGGACTAGCGGGGCCTACACAGATACGCAGTATTTT. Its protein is CASSTGTSGAYTDTQYF.